This entry lists 3 T cell receptor beta chains sequenced from one sample in a study of T cell responses to AZD1222 COVID-19 vaccine. Only in-frame clones appear in the TCRdb table, and some are missing; sequencing was by immunoSEQ multiplex PCR. The sample shows over 120,000 clones, 80% to 95% of them seen only once. The sample in question was peripheral blood, obtained 28 days after the second AZD1222 dose. These TCRs come from an adult who received the AZD1222 COVID-19 vaccine.

The V call is TRBV2, the J call TRBJ2-7; 7 nucleotides align to TRBD1. The CDR3 extends over 14 amino acids. In germline, CDR1 is SNHLY, CDR2 FYNNEI. V lost 6 bases, J lost 2 bases, and 7 bases stayed unmatched. CDR3: CASRGTEDTYEQYF. Written as DNA, the CDR3 is TGTGCCAGCAGGGGGACAGAAGATACCTACGAGCAGTACTTC.

The chain uses TRBV5-1 and TRBJ2-3, with 7 bases that match TRBD2. This CDR3 spans 16 amino acids. Trimming cost V 7 bases and J 2 bases; bases outside gene matches: 13. Looked up from germline, CDR1 is SGHRS and CDR2 is YFSETQ. For the CDR3, the DNA is TGCGCCAGCCAAAAAGAGGGAGGGTTCTTCACAGATACGCAGTATTTT. Its protein product is CASQKEGGFFTDTQYF. The variable domain in full, with the rest retrieved from reference TRBV5-1 and TRBJ2-3, is KAGVTQTPRYLIKTRGQQVTLSCSPISGHRSVSWYQQTPGQGLQFLFEYFSETQRNKGNFPGRFSGRQFSNSRSEMNVSTLELGDSALYLCASQKEGGFFTDTQYFGPGTRLTVL.

This chain connects TRBV19 to TRBJ2-1; 8 positions match TRBD2. The CDR3 has 14 amino acids. Losses at the gene ends were 5 bases for V and 8 bases for J; bases not matched to a gene: 8. Germline V CDR1 and CDR2: LNHDA, SQIVND (reference sequence). The CDR3 protein is CASSDGTSRDEQFF. In DNA form, the CDR3 reads TGTGCCAGTAGTGACGGGACTAGTAGGGATGAGCAGTTCTTC. Full variable domain (remainder filled in from reference TRBV19 and TRBJ2-1): DGGITQSPKYLFRKEGQNVTLSCEQNLNHDAMYWYRQDPGQGLRLIYYSQIVNDFQKGDIAEGYSVSREKKESFPLTVTSAQKNPTAFYLCASSDGTSRDEQFFGPGTRLTVL.